This is a list of T cell receptor beta chains from one sample in a study of OX40 agonist ivuxolimab in advanced cancers. The protocol was immunoSEQ multiplex PCR, while the TCRdb copy is restricted to in-frame clones and leaves out a portion. The table includes 65,000 to 80,000 clones, approximately 93% detected once. The input for sequencing was CD4+ or CD8+ T cells sorted from blood, taken in a trial of the OX40 agonist ivuxolimab. These receptors came from an adult with an advanced solid tumor such as melanoma, head and neck, liver or kidney cancer. Each CDR3 is given with its conserved first and last residue. A D gene is named only where the DNA matches it firmly. Only part of the rows carry a size: once, few, many, or a class if the clone is expanded.

v_gene,abundance,j_gene,d_gene,CDR3aa,CDR3nt
TRBV5-1,-,TRBJ2-5,-,CASSLYSQDYQETQYF,TGCGCCAGCAGCTTGTACTCGCAGGACTACCAAGAGACCCAGTACTTC
TRBV7-2,-,TRBJ1-4,-,CASKSGSATNEKLFF,TGTGCCAGTAAATCGGGAAGCGCAACTAATGAAAAACTGTTTTTT
TRBV9,-,TRBJ1-1,-,CASSHGRKNTEAFF,TGTGCCAGCAGCCACGGACGGAAGAACACTGAAGCTTTCTTT
TRBV27,-,TRBJ2-7,-,CASSPTALREQYF,TGTGCCAGCAGCCCTACAGCGCTTCGCGAGCAGTACTTC
TRBV19,-,TRBJ2-5,-,CASSIRDTKTQETQYF,TGTGCCAGTAGTATCCGGGACACAAAGACCCAAGAGACCCAGTACTTC
TRBV11-3,-,TRBJ1-1,-,CASSLVAVLTPTEAFF,TGTGCCAGCAGCTTAGTGGCAGTCCTTACACCTACTGAAGCTTTCTTT
TRBV6-5,-,TRBJ1-2,-,CASSYSSRANYGYTF,TGTGCCAGCAGTTACTCTTCGAGAGCTAACTATGGCTACACCTTC
TRBV5-4,once,TRBJ2-5,-,CASSSVAMQETQYF,TGTGCCAGCAGCTCGGTTGCGATGCAAGAGACCCAGTACTTC
TRBV11-2,once,TRBJ2-2,-,CASSLGQTNTGELFF,TGTGCCAGCAGCTTAGGGCAGACGAACACCGGGGAGCTGTTTTTT
TRBV27,once,TRBJ1-1,-,CASTKGLNTEAFF,TGTGCCAGCACCAAGGGTCTGAACACTGAAGCTTTCTTT
TRBV5-1,-,TRBJ2-7,TRBD2,CASGAPSSGRSREQYF,TGCGCCAGCGGGGCCCCCTCTAGCGGGAGGTCCCGCGAGCAGTACTTC
TRBV2,-,TRBJ2-1,-,CASHRDPNEQFF,TGTGCCAGCCATAGGGACCCCAATGAGCAGTTCTTC
TRBV4-3,-,TRBJ2-1,-,CASSHPDTDNEQFF,TGCGCCAGCAGCCACCCCGACACCGACAATGAGCAGTTCTTC
TRBV6-5,-,TRBJ1-1,TRBD1,CASSYSSGGPEAFF,TGTGCCAGCAGTTACTCTTCAGGGGGGCCTGAAGCTTTCTTT
TRBV27,once,TRBJ1-5,-,CASSLSGGNQPQHF,TGTGCCAGCAGTTTATCCGGGGGTAATCAGCCCCAGCATTTT
TRBV7-9,-,TRBJ2-7,-,CASSEDDYEQYF,TGTGCCAGCAGCGAGGACGACTACGAGCAGTACTTC
TRBV28,-,TRBJ1-1,TRBD1,CASSLSGTEYTEAFF,TGTGCCAGCAGTTTGTCCGGGACAGAGTACACTGAAGCTTTCTTT
TRBV5-8,-,TRBJ1-2,-,CASSWDPRDGYTF,TGTGCCAGCAGCTGGGACCCTAGGGACGGCTACACCTTC
TRBV27,once,TRBJ2-1,TRBD2,CASSYHGAGGSYNEQFF,TGTGCCAGCAGTTATCACGGAGCGGGAGGTTCCTACAATGAGCAGTTCTTC
TRBV9,-,TRBJ1-3,-,CASRPRLGNTIYF,TGTGCCAGCAGACCGCGACTCGGAAACACCATATATTTT
TRBV2,-,TRBJ1-6,-,CASSEGGTLGPYNSPLHF,TGTGCCAGCAGTGAAGGTGGCACCTTGGGGCCCTATAATTCACCCCTCCACTTT
TRBV10-3,-,TRBJ1-2,TRBD1,CAILGGWGYTF,TGTGCCATCTTAGGGGGCTGGGGCTACACCTTC
TRBV6-1,-,TRBJ1-1,TRBD1,CASSEAGAGGETTEAFF,TGTGCCAGCAGTGAAGCGGGGGCAGGGGGCGAGACCACTGAAGCTTTCTTT
TRBV5-6,-,TRBJ2-1,TRBD2,CASSTGLAVGDEQFF,TGTGCCAGCAGCACGGGACTAGCGGTGGGCGATGAGCAGTTCTTC
TRBV11-3,-,TRBJ2-1,TRBD2,CASSPGLANEQFF,TGTGCCAGCAGCCCGGGACTAGCTAATGAGCAGTTCTTC
TRBV28,once,TRBJ1-6,-,CASSKPPGDSPLHF,TGTGCCAGCAGTAAACCCCCGGGGGACTCACCCCTCCACTTT
TRBV19,-,TRBJ2-3,-,CASQPFRTDTQYF,TGTGCCAGCCAACCATTTAGGACAGATACGCAGTATTTT
TRBV15,-,TRBJ1-5,TRBD1,CATSKDRGRHQPQHF,TGTGCCACCAGCAAAGACAGGGGTAGGCATCAGCCCCAGCATTTT
TRBV7-9,-,TRBJ1-2,TRBD1,CASSRQGQGRGYTF,TGTGCCAGCAGCCGCCAGGGACAGGGCAGAGGCTACACCTTC
TRBV6-1,-,TRBJ2-2,-,CASSEGPGRGTGELFF,TGTGCCAGCAGTGAAGGGCCGGGCCGTGGAACCGGGGAGCTGTTTTTT
TRBV6-6,-,TRBJ1-1,-,CASSPRPGANTEAFF,TGTGCCAGCAGCCCGCGCCCAGGGGCTAACACTGAAGCTTTCTTT
TRBV29-1,-,TRBJ1-1,-,CSVIIGTEAFF,TGCAGCGTTATTATCGGCACTGAAGCTTTCTTT
TRBV4-1,-,TRBJ2-5,TRBD2,CASSQGGGETQYF,TGCGCCAGCAGCCAAGGGGGGGGAGAGACCCAGTACTTC
TRBV28,-,TRBJ2-5,TRBD1,CASSSRDSPEETQYF,TGTGCCAGCAGTTCTCGGGACAGCCCCGAAGAGACCCAGTACTTC
TRBV5-1,-,TRBJ2-7,TRBD2,CASSLDWTSGVDLPYEQYF,TGCGCCAGCAGCTTGGACTGGACTAGCGGGGTCGACCTTCCCTACGAGCAGTACTTC
TRBV9,-,TRBJ2-1,-,CASSVEAGAYINEQFF,TGTGCCAGCAGCGTAGAGGCGGGGGCGTATATTAATGAGCAGTTCTTC
TRBV4-2,-,TRBJ1-4,-,CASSQDRNGEEKLFF,TGTGCCAGCAGCCAAGATAGGAACGGCGAAGAAAAACTGTTTTTT
TRBV6-5,-,TRBJ1-2,TRBD1,CASSPGQYGYTF,TGTGCCAGCAGCCCGGGACAGTATGGCTACACCTTC
TRBV27,-,TRBJ2-3,TRBD1,CASSLEWDRRRDTQYF,TGTGCCAGCAGTCTCGAATGGGACAGGCGGAGGGATACGCAGTATTTT
TRBV19,-,TRBJ2-3,-,CASKHYERSDTDTQYF,TGTGCCAGTAAGCACTACGAGCGGTCAGACACAGATACGCAGTATTTT
TRBV27,-,TRBJ2-2,-,CASSLGDPMSRGELFF,TGTGCCAGCAGTCTTGGGGACCCTATGTCGAGGGGGGAGCTGTTTTTT